The T cell receptor beta chain described here comes from a study of cytomegalovirus exposure and HLA in healthy donors. PCR involved 60 Vbeta and 13 Jbeta primers. Libraries were prepared by immunoSEQ multiplex PCR; TCRdb keeps only in-frame clonotypes and omits some of them. The table shows approximately 120,000 clones, with about 84% occurring only once. This clone was detected once. The target antigen is unknown. The germline V and J ends were trimmed by 4 bases and 10 bases, with 10 bases remaining between them. The CDR3 loop spans 11 amino acids. In germline, CDR1 is LNHDA, CDR2 SQIVND (reference sequence). Overall study findings and caveats: Accounts indicate the classifier identified cytomegalovirus status with strong specificity and sensitivity. Equally common other TCR beta chains were less clonally expanded than HLA-associated ones, a later analysis found.

The chain carries TRBV19 and TRBJ1-1; D remains ambiguous. The clonotype was recovered from a man aged 35 to 55 in good health and CMV-seronegative. Sequencing input: PBMCs. CDR3 loop: CASSTGMGAFF. The DNA of the CDR3 is TGTGCCAGTAGTACCGGGATGGGAGCTTTCTTT.